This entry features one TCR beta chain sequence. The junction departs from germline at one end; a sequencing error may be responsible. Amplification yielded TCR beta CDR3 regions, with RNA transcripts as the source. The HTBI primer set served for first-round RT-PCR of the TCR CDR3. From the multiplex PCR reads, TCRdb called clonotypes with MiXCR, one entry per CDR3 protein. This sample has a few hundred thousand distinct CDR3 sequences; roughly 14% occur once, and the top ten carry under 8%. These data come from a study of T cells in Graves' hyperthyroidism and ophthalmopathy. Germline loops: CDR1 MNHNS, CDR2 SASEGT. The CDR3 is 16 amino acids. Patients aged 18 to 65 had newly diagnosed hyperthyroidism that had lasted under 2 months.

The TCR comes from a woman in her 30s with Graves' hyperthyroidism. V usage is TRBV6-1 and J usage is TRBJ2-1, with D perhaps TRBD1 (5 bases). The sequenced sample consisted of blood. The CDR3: CASRIQDQFNYNGQFF. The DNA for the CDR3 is TGTGCCAGCAGGATACAGGATCAATTTAACTATAATGGGCAGTTCTTC.